This T cell receptor (beta chain) was identified during a study of Graves' ophthalmopathy and Graves' hyperthyroidism. Study-wide points: A 13-signature model separated ophthalmopathy from stable hyperthyroidism, roughly 85% sensitivity, 80% to 83% specificity. Ophthalmopathy progression prediction by the model yielded a sensitivity of 60% to 71% and a specificity of under 85%.

Hyperthyroidism was new, under 2 months, in patients aged 18 to 65. Clinical symptoms, serum thyroxine, TRAb, thyroid ultrasound and orbital computed tomography were relied on for diagnosis. Using RNA transcripts, the TCR beta CDR3 regions were amplified. The workflow started with a first-round RT-PCR run with HTBI primers and then moved on to a second-round multiplex PCR. TCRdb recomputed calls from the multiplex PCR reads with MiXCR, one row per CDR3 protein. The sample lists 300,000 to 500,000 distinct CDR3 sequences, 15% occurring once. The table lists this clonotype with many counts. Its antigen is still unknown. Germline CDR1 is MNHEY and CDR2 is SMNVEV (reference sequence). The CDR3 covers 14 residues. V was shortened by 0 bases and J by 9 bases, with 12 bases between the two germline ends.

The sequence was collected from a woman between 18 and 30 years old with stable Graves' hyperthyroidism. The V call is TRBV27, the J call TRBJ1-5; D gene uncertain. The specimen was peripheral blood. The DNA for the CDR3 is TGTGCCAGCAGTTTATCAGGGCTCGAGAGGCCCCAGCATTTT. It translates to CASSLSGLERPQHF.